This T cell receptor beta chain originates from a study of blood T cell repertoires in COVID-19. TCRdb's copy holds only in-frame clones and misses some; the assay was immunoSEQ multiplex PCR. Among around 150,000 clones listed, more than 75% were seen once. The CDR3 loop spans 14 amino acids. Per germline, CDR1 LNHDA and CDR2 SQIVND (reference sequence). V shed 5 bases, J shed 9 bases, and the junction held 4 bases outside the gene matches. The sample comprised peripheral blood. The gene calls are TRBV19 and TRBJ1-6; 10 nucleotides align to TRBD1. This TCR was recovered from a woman between 50 and 59 years old with acute or convalescent COVID-19. The CDR3, as DNA: TGTGCCAGTAGTTTGGGACAGGGGTTTTCACCCCTCCACTTT. It codes for CASSLGQGFSPLHF.